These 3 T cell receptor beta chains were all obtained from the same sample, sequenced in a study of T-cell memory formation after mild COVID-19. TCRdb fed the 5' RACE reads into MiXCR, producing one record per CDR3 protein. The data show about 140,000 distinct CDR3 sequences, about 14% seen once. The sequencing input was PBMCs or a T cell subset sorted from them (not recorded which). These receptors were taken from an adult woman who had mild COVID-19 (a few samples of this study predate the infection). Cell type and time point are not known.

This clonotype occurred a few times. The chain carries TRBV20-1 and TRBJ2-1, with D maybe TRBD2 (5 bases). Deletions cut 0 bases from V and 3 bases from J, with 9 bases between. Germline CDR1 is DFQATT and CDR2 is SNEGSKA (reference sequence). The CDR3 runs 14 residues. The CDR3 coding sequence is TGCAGTGCTAGAGATGTCGGACTCTACAATGAGCAGTTCTTC. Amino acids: CSARDVGLYNEQFF.

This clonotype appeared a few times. The CDR3 loop is CASSPTGVHEQYF. The CDR3 nucleotides read TGTGCCAGCAGCCCTACAGGGGTCCACGAGCAGTACTTC. The rearrangement uses TRBV5-6 and TRBJ2-7; 7 bases are a match to TRBD1. The V segment lost 4 bases and the J segment 5 bases; nucleotides outside the gene matches: 6. This CDR3 is 13 amino acids long. Per germline, CDR1 SGHDT and CDR2 YYEEEE.

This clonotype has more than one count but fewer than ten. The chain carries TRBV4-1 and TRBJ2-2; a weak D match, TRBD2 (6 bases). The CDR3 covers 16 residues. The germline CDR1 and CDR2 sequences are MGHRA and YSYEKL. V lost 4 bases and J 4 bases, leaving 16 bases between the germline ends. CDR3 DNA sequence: TGCGCCAGCAGCCTCCGGGACTGGCAGGGCACCGGGGAGCTGTTTTTT. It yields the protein CASSLRDWQGTGELFF.